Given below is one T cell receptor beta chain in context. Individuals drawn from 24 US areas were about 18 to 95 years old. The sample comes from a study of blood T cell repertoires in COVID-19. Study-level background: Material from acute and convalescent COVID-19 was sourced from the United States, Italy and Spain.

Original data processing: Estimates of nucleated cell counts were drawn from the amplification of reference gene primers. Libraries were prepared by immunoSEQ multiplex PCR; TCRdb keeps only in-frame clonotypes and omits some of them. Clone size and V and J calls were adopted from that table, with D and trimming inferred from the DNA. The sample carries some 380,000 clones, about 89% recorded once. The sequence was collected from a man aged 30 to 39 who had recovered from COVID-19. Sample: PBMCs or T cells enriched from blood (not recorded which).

The CDR3 nucleotides read TGTGCCACCAGCAAAACTCTGGACAGTTTCTATGGCTACACCTTC. It is translated as CATSKTLDSFYGYTF. This chain uses TRBV15 with TRBJ1-2; maybe TRBD1 (6 bases). Trimming took off 4 bases at V and 4 bases at J, with 16 bases between the two ends. The CDR3 sequence is 15 residues long. The germline gives CDR1 LNHNV, CDR2 YYDKDF (reference sequence).